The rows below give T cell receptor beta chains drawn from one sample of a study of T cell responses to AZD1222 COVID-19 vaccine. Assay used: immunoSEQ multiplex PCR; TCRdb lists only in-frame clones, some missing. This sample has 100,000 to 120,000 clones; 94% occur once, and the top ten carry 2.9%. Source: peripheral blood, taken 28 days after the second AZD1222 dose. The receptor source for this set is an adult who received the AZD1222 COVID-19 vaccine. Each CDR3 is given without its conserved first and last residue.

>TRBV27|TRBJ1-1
ASSLRGPRNTEAF
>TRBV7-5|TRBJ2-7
VRRPTGPSPEEQY
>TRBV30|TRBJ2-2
AWSPKTGLAGGVYTGELF
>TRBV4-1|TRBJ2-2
ASRPGTITGELF
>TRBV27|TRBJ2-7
ASSFDEQY
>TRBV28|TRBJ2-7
ASFRESPYEQY
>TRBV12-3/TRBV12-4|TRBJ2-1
ASSLLYNEQF
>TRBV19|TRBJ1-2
ASSIDRVYGYT
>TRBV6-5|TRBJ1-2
ASSYSGGQTSYGYT
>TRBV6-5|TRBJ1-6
ASSYSSRESPLH
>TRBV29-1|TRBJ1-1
SVGGRGRTEAF
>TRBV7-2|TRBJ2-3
ASSRPGVGTDTQY
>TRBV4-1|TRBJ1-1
ASSQGRQVSKNTEAF
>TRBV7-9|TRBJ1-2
ASSLGGGYGYT
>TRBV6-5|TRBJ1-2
ASSYSSPRGYT
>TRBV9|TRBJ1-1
ASSVNPGGKNTEAF
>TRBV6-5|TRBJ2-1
ASSPDRGPFNEQF
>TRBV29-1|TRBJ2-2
SVAGQYTGELF
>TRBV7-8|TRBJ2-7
ASSPRGRTTYEQY
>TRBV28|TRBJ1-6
ASIVSGTVNSPLH
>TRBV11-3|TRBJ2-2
ASTLRTGELF
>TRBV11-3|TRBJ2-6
ASSSGGSGANVLT
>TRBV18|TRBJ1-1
ASSPQGVEGTEAF
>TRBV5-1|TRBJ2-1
ASSLASAGDEQF
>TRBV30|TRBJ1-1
AWTLPQGNTEAF
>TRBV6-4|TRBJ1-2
ASSRDRNYGYT
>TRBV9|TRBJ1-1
ASSDQTGANTEAF
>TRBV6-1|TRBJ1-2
ASSESVGANYGYT
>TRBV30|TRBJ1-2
AWSVGRDGYT
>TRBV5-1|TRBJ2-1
ASSSTGTVYNEQF
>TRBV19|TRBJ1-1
ASSINRGEAF
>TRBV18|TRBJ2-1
ASSPPSGLSYNEQF
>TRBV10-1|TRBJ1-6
ASGTGGYSPLH
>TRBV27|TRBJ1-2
ASSLSMVGINYGYT
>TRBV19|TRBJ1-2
ASSIWADYGYT
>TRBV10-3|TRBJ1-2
AIEGTYGYT
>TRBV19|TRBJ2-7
ASSMPGRTYEQY
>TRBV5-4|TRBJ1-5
ASSPDSSNQPQH
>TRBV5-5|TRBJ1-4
ASSFTVNEKLF
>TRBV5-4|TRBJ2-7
ASGTLSGGPTYEQY
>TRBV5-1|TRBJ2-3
ASRGGLGTDTQY
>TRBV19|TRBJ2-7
ASSPGVVYRDSFIYEQY
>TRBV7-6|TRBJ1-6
ASSLNSPLH
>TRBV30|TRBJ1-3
AWSPLASGNTIY
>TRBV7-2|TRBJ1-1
ASSLAYRGSGEAF
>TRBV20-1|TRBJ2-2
SAVWSGELF
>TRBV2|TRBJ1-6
ASSLGRSPLH
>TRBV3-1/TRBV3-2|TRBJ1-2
ASSQGDVRGYT
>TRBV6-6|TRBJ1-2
ASSKTANYGYT
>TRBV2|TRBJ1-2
ASRLGQSNYGYT
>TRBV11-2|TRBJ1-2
ASSLEVLARYT
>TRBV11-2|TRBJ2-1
ASSFEREGYNEQF
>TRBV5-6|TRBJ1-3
ASSLLQVSSGNTIY